This is a list of T cell receptor beta chains from one sample in a study of vaccination and CD4 T cells after COVID-19. MiXCR, applied by TCRdb to the PCR reads, yields one record per CDR3 protein. The table lists 20,000 to 25,000 distinct CDR3 sequences, approximately 56% of them singletons. Their cognate antigens are unknown. The material sequenced was CD4+ T cells from blood, cultured in vitro, taken after SARS-CoV-2 vaccination. These receptors all stem from a human donor who received a COVID-19 vaccine. Both conserved end residues are part of each CDR3. A D gene is named only where the DNA matches it firmly. Size is stated for part of the rows, as once, few or many counts, or as a class when the clone is expanded.

few | TRBJ2-3 | TRBV20-1 | TRBD2 | CSANGLAPTDTQYF | TGCAGTGCAAATGGACTAGCGCCCACAGATACGCAGTATTTT
few | TRBJ2-5 | TRBV14 | - | CASSQDRVETQYF | TGTGCCAGCAGCCAAGACAGGGTAGAGACCCAGTACTTC
- | TRBJ1-2 | TRBV11-2 | - | CASSHPQAGGYTF | TGTGCCAGCAGCCACCCCCAAGCGGGGGGCTACACCTTC
- | TRBJ1-2 | TRBV21-1 | - | CASSKKPWSEGHGYTF | TGTGCCAGCAGCAAGAAGCCATGGTCCGAGGGGCATGGCTACACCTTC
- | TRBJ1-5 | TRBV5-6 | - | CASSLTVSNQPQHF | TGTGCCAGCAGCTTGACCGTTAGCAATCAGCCCCAGCATTTT
- | TRBJ2-1 | TRBV24-1 | - | CATSDWYEQFF | TGTGCCACCAGTGATTGGTATGAGCAGTTCTTC
- | TRBJ2-7 | TRBV7-7 | TRBD2 | CASSFSGDSAEQYF | TGTGCCAGCAGCTTTAGCGGGGACTCTGCCGAGCAGTACTTC
- | TRBJ2-7 | TRBV7-3 | - | CASSFGRSYEQYF | TGTGCCAGCAGCTTCGGGCGGTCCTACGAGCAGTACTTC
- | TRBJ2-7 | TRBV7-2 | - | CASSLATYEQYF | TGTGCCAGCAGCCTTGCAACCTACGAGCAGTACTTC
- | TRBJ1-4 | TRBV6-1 | - | CASSDAGVGKLFF | TGTGCCAGCAGTGACGCGGGTGTCGGGAAACTGTTTTTT
- | TRBJ2-5 | TRBV6-1 | - | CASSDNPSRETQYF | TGTGCCAGCAGTGATAACCCCTCCCGGGAGACCCAGTACTTC
- | TRBJ1-2 | TRBV6-5 | TRBD1 | CASSSTGDRGYTF | TGTGCCAGCAGTTCAACAGGGGACCGGGGCTACACCTTC
few | TRBJ1-2 | TRBV10-1 | - | CASSSHHDGVPYGYTF | TGCGCCAGCAGTTCACATCACGACGGAGTCCCCTATGGCTACACCTTC
- | TRBJ1-6 | TRBV24-1 | - | CATSAGRNNSPLHF | TGTGCCACCAGTGCGGGGAGAAATAATTCACCCCTCCACTTT
- | TRBJ2-3 | TRBV6-1 | TRBD2 | CASSEEYRTSGVSTDTQYF | TGTGCCAGCAGTGAAGAATACCGGACTAGCGGTGTTAGCACAGATACGCAGTATTTT
- | TRBJ2-3 | TRBV7-8 | TRBD2 | CASSLGTSGGSTDTQYF | TGTGCCAGCAGCTTAGGAACTAGCGGGGGGTCGACAGATACGCAGTATTTT
once | TRBJ2-3 | TRBV7-6 | - | CASSLVVTDTQYF | TGTGCCAGCAGCTTAGTCGTAACAGATACGCAGTATTTT
few | TRBJ2-3 | TRBV19 | TRBD2 | CASSIGPKPAGGTDTQYF | TGTGCCAGTAGTATAGGCCCCAAGCCCGCGGGGGGCACAGATACGCAGTATTTT
- | TRBJ2-7 | TRBV2 | TRBD2 | CASSRLAGGPMTYEQYF | TGTGCCAGCAGTAGACTAGCGGGGGGCCCTATGACCTACGAGCAGTACTTC
- | TRBJ2-3 | TRBV29-1 | - | CSVERQGGTDTQYF | TGCAGCGTTGAAAGGCAGGGAGGCACAGATACGCAGTATTTT
- | TRBJ2-1 | TRBV30 | TRBD1 | CAWSPRTGFSVEQFF | TGTGCCTGGAGTCCCAGGACAGGTTTTAGTGTCGAGCAGTTCTTC
- | TRBJ1-1 | TRBV28 | - | CASQFAGGAGYEAFF | TGTGCCAGCCAGTTTGCGGGGGGCGCAGGATACGAAGCTTTCTTT
few | TRBJ1-1 | TRBV12-3/TRBV12-4 | - | CASNPGGGDTEAFF | TGTGCCAGCAACCCCGGGGGTGGGGACACTGAAGCTTTCTTT
- | TRBJ1-4 | TRBV6-1 | TRBD1 | CASTSTGEGNEKLFF | TGTGCCAGCACTTCTACAGGGGAGGGAAATGAAAAACTGTTTTTT
few | TRBJ1-6 | TRBV2 | - | CASSERWAQSPLHF | TGTGCCAGCAGTGAAAGGTGGGCCCAATCACCCCTCCACTTT
few | TRBJ2-6 | TRBV12-3/TRBV12-4 | TRBD2 | CASSFASGGTSGANVLTF | TGTGCCAGCAGTTTCGCTAGCGGGGGGACCTCTGGGGCCAACGTCCTGACTTTC
few | TRBJ1-1 | TRBV10-3 | - | CAIKFSGEMTEAFF | TGTGCCATCAAGTTTTCGGGGGAAATGACTGAAGCTTTCTTT
once | TRBJ1-1 | TRBV12-3/TRBV12-4 | TRBD1 | CASSITGTGATEAFF | TGTGCCAGCAGTATTACCGGGACAGGGGCCACTGAAGCTTTCTTT
- | TRBJ1-1 | TRBV19 | TRBD1 | CASSHRGRRGETEAFF | TGTGCCAGTAGTCACAGGGGGCGCAGGGGAGAGACTGAAGCTTTCTTT
- | TRBJ1-3 | TRBV7-9 | - | CASSPDISGNTIYF | TGTGCCAGCAGCCCGGATATCTCTGGAAACACCATATATTTT
- | TRBJ2-5 | TRBV20-1 | - | CSASTTTRPQYF | TGCAGTGCTAGCACCACAACGAGGCCCCAGTACTTC
- | TRBJ1-2 | TRBV6-2/TRBV6-3 | TRBD1 | CASREEGAGYGYTF | TGTGCCAGCAGGGAGGAGGGGGCCGGGTATGGCTACACCTTC
few | TRBJ1-5 | TRBV2 | TRBD1 | CASSGQGRNQPQHF | TGTGCCAGCAGCGGACAGGGACGCAATCAGCCCCAGCATTTT
few | TRBJ1-2 | TRBV20-1 | TRBD1 | CSAPIPDRGRGGYTF | TGCAGTGCTCCAATACCGGACAGGGGGCGAGGAGGCTACACCTTC
- | TRBJ1-6 | TRBV30 | TRBD1 | CAWTLTGGSSPLHF | TGTGCCTGGACCCTGACAGGGGGTAGTTCACCCCTCCACTTT
few | TRBJ2-3 | TRBV5-4 | - | CASSLGDTQYF | TGTGCCAGCAGCTTGGGTGATACGCAGTATTTT
- | TRBJ2-7 | TRBV7-2 | - | CASSLDGAGPYYEQYF | TGTGCCAGCAGCTTGGACGGGGCGGGCCCTTACTACGAGCAGTACTTC
- | TRBJ2-5 | TRBV20-1 | TRBD2 | CSASQIAGGEETQYF | TGCAGTGCTTCCCAAATAGCGGGGGGGGAAGAGACCCAGTACTTC
- | TRBJ2-2 | TRBV20-1 | - | CSARDGRTANTGELFF | TGCAGTGCTAGAGATGGTCGGACAGCGAACACCGGGGAGCTGTTTTTT
few | TRBJ1-6 | TRBV2 | - | CASSEQGRDSPLHF | TGTGCCAGCAGTGAACAGGGAAGGGATTCACCCCTCCACTTT
once | TRBJ1-1 | TRBV12-3/TRBV12-4 | TRBD1 | CASTQGQGDTEAFF | TGTGCCAGCACCCAGGGACAGGGTGACACTGAAGCTTTCTTT
few | TRBJ1-6 | TRBV27 | - | CASSLGRTAYNSPLHF | TGTGCCAGCAGTTTGGGAAGGACAGCTTATAATTCACCCCTCCACTTT
- | TRBJ1-1 | TRBV7-2 | - | CASSRTSTGRTEAFF | TGTGCCAGCAGCCGGACGTCAACAGGACGGACTGAAGCTTTCTTT
- | TRBJ1-1 | TRBV6-1 | TRBD1 | CASRSRNRGLNTEAFF | TGTGCCAGCAGATCCAGAAACAGGGGGCTGAACACTGAAGCTTTCTTT
- | TRBJ1-1 | TRBV28 | - | CASSPGGVESTEAFF | TGTGCCAGCAGCCCTGGAGGGGTAGAAAGCACTGAAGCTTTCTTT